A selection of T cell receptor beta chains follows, all from one sample in a study of blood T cell repertoires in COVID-19. Assay used: immunoSEQ multiplex PCR; TCRdb lists only in-frame clones, some missing. The sample records roughly 230,000 clones, 89% being singletons. The sample consisted of PBMCs or T cells enriched from blood (not recorded which). The receptors derive from a woman younger than 45 with acute COVID-19. Both conserved end residues are part of each CDR3. D genes are given only for firm matches. Size is stated for part of the rows, as once, few or many counts, or as a class when the clone is expanded.

j_gene	d_gene	v_gene	abundance	CDR3nt	CDR3aa
TRBJ2-1	-	TRBV6-2/TRBV6-3	-	TGTGCCAGCAGTTGGGCCCCACTAGCTAGCGAGCAGTTCTTC	CASSWAPLASEQFF
TRBJ2-3	-	TRBV1	-	TGCACCAGCAGCCAAGATCTGGGCTCCACAGATACGCAGTATTTT	CTSSQDLGSTDTQYF
TRBJ2-2	-	TRBV21-1	-	TGTGCCAGCAGCCATCCAGAAGTGGTCGCGAACACCGGGGAGCTGTTTTTT	CASSHPEVVANTGELFF
TRBJ1-1	TRBD1	TRBV7-9	-	TGTGCCAGCAGCGCCGGGACAGGGTTGAACACTGAAGCTTTCTTT	CASSAGTGLNTEAFF
TRBJ1-4	-	TRBV2	-	TGTGCCAGCAGTCTGCAGGGATCTAATGAAAAACTGTTTTTT	CASSLQGSNEKLFF
TRBJ1-5	TRBD1	TRBV2	-	TGTGCCAGCAGGGGGACAGGGGGGCGGCCCCAGCATTTT	CASRGTGGRPQHF
TRBJ2-7	-	TRBV5-5	-	TGTGCCAGCAGCTTGGAGGAGAGGTCCCTAACCTACGAGCAGTACTTC	CASSLEERSLTYEQYF
TRBJ2-3	TRBD1	TRBV7-8	-	TGTGCCAGCAGCTCCCGGGACAGGGGATCAGATACGCAGTATTTT	CASSSRDRGSDTQYF
TRBJ2-7	TRBD2	TRBV5-5	once	TGTGCCAGCAGCTTAGTACTAGCGGGGGACTACGAGCAGTACTTC	CASSLVLAGDYEQYF
TRBJ2-5	-	TRBV5-4	-	TGTGCCAGCAGCTTGGGCTACAGTCAAGAGACCCAGTACTTC	CASSLGYSQETQYF
TRBJ1-2	-	TRBV12-3/TRBV12-4	-	TGTGCCAGCAGTCCTGGGAGGGACTATGGCTACACCTTC	CASSPGRDYGYTF
TRBJ1-4	-	TRBV4-1	-	TGCGCCAGCGGGCAAACGAATGAAAAACTGTTTTTT	CASGQTNEKLFF
TRBJ2-7	TRBD1	TRBV9	-	TGTGCCAGCAGCGTAGACCCCGGGACAGGTCTCCCCGAGCAGTACTTC	CASSVDPGTGLPEQYF
TRBJ1-4	TRBD1	TRBV10-3	-	TGTGCCATCAGACCGACAGGGGAGACAGGCGAAAAACTGTTTTTT	CAIRPTGETGEKLFF
TRBJ1-2	-	TRBV9	-	TGTGCCAGCAGTCTCGACAGACCTAACTATGGCTACACCTTC	CASSLDRPNYGYTF
TRBJ1-4	-	TRBV3-1/TRBV3-2	few	TGTGCCAGCAGCCAAAGAGGGAGAGACGTTCGGGAAAAACTGTTTTTT	CASSQRGRDVREKLFF
TRBJ1-2	-	TRBV29-1	-	TGCAGCGTTGGTGGGGGGGACTATGGCTACACCTTC	CSVGGGDYGYTF
TRBJ1-6	-	TRBV7-3	-	TGTGCCAGCAGCTTAACGGAGATTTACGGGTTAAGAAGTTCACCCCTCCACTTT	CASSLTEIYGLRSSPLHF
TRBJ1-2	-	TRBV27	-	TGTGCCAGCAGTGCGGACAGTTATGGCTACACCTTC	CASSADSYGYTF
TRBJ2-3	TRBD2	TRBV10-3	-	TGTGCCACCCTAGCGGGGGCTAGCACAGATACGCAGTATTTT	CATLAGASTDTQYF
TRBJ2-2	TRBD2	TRBV7-9	-	TGTGCCAGCAGCGGGACTAGCGGAAACACCGGGGAGCTGTTTTTT	CASSGTSGNTGELFF
TRBJ2-7	TRBD1	TRBV27	-	TGTGCCAGCAGCCTGCAAGTGACAGGGAAGGACGAGCAGTACTTC	CASSLQVTGKDEQYF
TRBJ1-1	TRBD1	TRBV9	-	TGTGCCAGCAGCGTAGGGACAGGAGGACCGGAAGCTTTCTTT	CASSVGTGGPEAFF
TRBJ1-4	TRBD1	TRBV5-1	-	TGCGCCAGCAGCCTACAGGGGGCGGGTGAAAAACTGTTTTTT	CASSLQGAGEKLFF
TRBJ2-1	-	TRBV7-8	-	TGTGCCAGCAGCTTATACTCGAGTGAGCAGTTCTTC	CASSLYSSEQFF
TRBJ2-3	TRBD2	TRBV6-2/TRBV6-3	-	TGTGCCAGCAGTGATACTAGCGGAGTCTTGGGAGATACGCAGTATTTT	CASSDTSGVLGDTQYF
TRBJ1-2	TRBD1	TRBV27	once	TGTGCCAGCAGTCGACAGGGGAACTATGGCTACACCTTC	CASSRQGNYGYTF
TRBJ1-2	-	TRBV27	few	TGTGCCAGCAGTAGTACGGGGGGTGGCTACACCTTC	CASSSTGGGYTF
TRBJ1-2	TRBD1	TRBV7-9	-	TGTGCCAGCAGCTTAGGTCAGGGGGCGATATATGGCTACACCTTC	CASSLGQGAIYGYTF
TRBJ2-7	TRBD1	TRBV9	-	TGTGCCAGCAGCGTAGGTCAGGGGGCCTACGAGCAGTACTTC	CASSVGQGAYEQYF
TRBJ2-1	-	TRBV29-1	-	TGCAGCGTTGAAGATGGGGCGGATGAGCAGTTCTTC	CSVEDGADEQFF
TRBJ1-2	-	TRBV4-3	-	TGCGCCAGCAGCCAAGATCCACGGACAGATGGCTACACCTTC	CASSQDPRTDGYTF
TRBJ1-2	-	TRBV2	-	TGTGCCAGCAGGGACCTTCCCGACAGGCCCTCTAACTATGGCTACACCTTC	CASRDLPDRPSNYGYTF
TRBJ2-7	TRBD2	TRBV3-1/TRBV3-2	-	TGTGCCAGCAGTCATGTGGGGGGGACGGACCTGCAGTACTTC	CASSHVGGTDLQYF
TRBJ1-1	-	TRBV27	-	TGTGCCAGCAGTTTCGGAGGGTACACTGAAGCTTTCTTT	CASSFGGYTEAFF
TRBJ2-5	TRBD1	TRBV2	-	TGTGCCAGCAGGGAAGACAGGGGCTTACAAGAGACCCAGTACTTC	CASREDRGLQETQYF
TRBJ1-1	-	TRBV4-2	-	TGTGCCAGCAGCCAAGGGCCAACTGAAGCTTTCTTT	CASSQGPTEAFF
TRBJ1-1	TRBD1	TRBV7-9	-	TGTGCCAGCAGCCCGGACAGGGCCACTGAAGCTTTCTTT	CASSPDRATEAFF
TRBJ2-1	TRBD2	TRBV27	once	TGTGCCAGCAGTTTACCTAGCGGACCCTACAATGAGCAGTTCTTC	CASSLPSGPYNEQFF
TRBJ1-6	TRBD1	TRBV4-1	-	TGCGCCAGCAGCCAAGATCGCTCCTGGACAGGGGGAAACTCCTATAATTCACCCCTCCACTTT	CASSQDRSWTGGNSYNSPLHF
TRBJ2-3	-	TRBV6-5	-	TGTGCCAGCCGTTCCCGGGGAATGGGCACAGATACGCAGTATTTT	CASRSRGMGTDTQYF
TRBJ2-3	TRBD2	TRBV6-2/TRBV6-3	-	TGTGCCAGCAGTGGCGGTCAAAGCGGGATCACAGATACGCAGTATTTT	CASSGGQSGITDTQYF